Listed below are T cell receptor beta chains from one sample, sequenced in a study of cytomegalovirus exposure and HLA in healthy donors. Produced via immunoSEQ multiplex PCR; TCRdb's table is partial and in-frame only. The sample lists about 120,000 clones, around 77% seen once, with approximately 4.2% in the top ten. The sample taken for sequencing was PBMCs. Receptors were obtained from a male donor in good health and CMV-seropositive. CDR3s include the opening cysteine and the closing phenylalanine or tryptophan. Each record gives: V gene, clone size, J gene, D gene, CDR3 protein, CDR3 DNA. D genes are given only for firm matches. For some rows the clone size is stated as once, few or many, or as a class when expanded; others skip it.

TRBV5-4,.,TRBJ1-1,TRBD1,CASSRTGPGGEAFF,TGTGCCAGCAGCCGAACCGGGCCAGGGGGTGAAGCTTTCTTT
TRBV27,.,TRBJ1-1,.,CASFRGRMNTEAFF,TGTGCCAGCTTCCGCGGGAGGATGAACACTGAAGCTTTCTTT
TRBV29-1,once,TRBJ1-3,.,CSVVPRAGNTIYF,TGCAGCGTTGTTCCCAGGGCGGGAAACACCATATATTTT
TRBV14,.,TRBJ2-1,TRBD2,CASSRFARSGKGHNEQFF,TGTGCCAGCAGCCGTTTTGCCAGAAGCGGGAAGGGCCACAATGAGCAGTTCTTC
TRBV6-5,once,TRBJ1-1,TRBD1,CASRWDRKRVEAFF,TGTGCCAGCAGGTGGGACAGAAAGAGAGTTGAAGCTTTCTTT
TRBV10-2,few,TRBJ1-3,.,CASSSGEAGNTIYF,TGCGCCAGCAGTTCAGGGGAAGCTGGAAACACCATATATTTT
TRBV28,.,TRBJ1-5,TRBD1,CASTQWTGNQPQHF,TGTGCCAGCACCCAATGGACAGGGAATCAGCCCCAGCATTTT
TRBV18,.,TRBJ2-1,.,CASSLAVVSYNEQFF,TGTGCCAGCTCACTAGCTGTAGTCTCCTACAATGAGCAGTTCTTC
TRBV6-5,.,TRBJ2-3,TRBD2,CASSLGLPSTDTQYF,TGTGCCAGCAGTTTGGGACTACCTAGCACAGATACGCAGTATTTT
TRBV5-4,.,TRBJ2-2,.,CASSKGIREDAGELFF,TGTGCCAGCAGCAAGGGAATTAGGGAGGACGCCGGGGAGCTGTTTTTT
TRBV19,.,TRBJ2-5,TRBD1,CATRGRFRETQYF,TGTGCTACTAGGGGGCGCTTCCGGGAGACCCAGTACTTC
TRBV7-2,.,TRBJ2-7,TRBD2,CASSPGGTGGEQYF,TGTGCCAGCAGCCCCGGTGGTACGGGGGGCGAGCAGTACTTC
TRBV28,.,TRBJ2-7,TRBD2,CASSSLAGGSYEQYF,TGTGCCAGCAGTTCTCTAGCGGGAGGGTCCTACGAGCAGTACTTC
TRBV2,.,TRBJ2-7,TRBD2,CASRRTSEEQYF,TGTGCCAGCAGAAGGACTAGCGAAGAGCAGTACTTC
TRBV30,.,TRBJ1-2,TRBD1,CACAGTGSNYGYTF,TGTGCCTGCGCCGGGACAGGGTCCAACTATGGCTACACCTTC
TRBV6-1,.,TRBJ1-6,.,CASSHAPGLLHF,TGTGCCAGCAGCCATGCGCCGGGACTCCTCCACTTT
TRBV4-2,.,TRBJ2-1,TRBD2,CASSRTSGGRDEQFF,TGTGCCAGCAGCCGTACTAGCGGGGGGCGGGATGAGCAGTTCTTC